This TCR beta chain appears in the sequencing data of a study of CD8 T cells in Susac syndrome. Looking at the study overall: When blood was collected, patients with Susac syndrome were therapy-naive, were taking corticosteroids, or were receiving intravenous immunoglobulin alone.

Germline-derived CDR1 and CDR2 are MNHEY and SVGEGT. The CDR3 has 17 residues. V gave up 2 bases and J gave up 0 bases, with 16 bases separating them. TEMRA cells were FACS-enriched, with CD8+ and CD4+ T cells isolated negatively. Reverse transcription used roughly 0.5 to 1 ug RNA and random hexamers. TCR beta CDR3 was amplified by immunoSEQ multiplex PCR. This amplification extended across 54 Vbeta and 13 Jbeta segments. Via MiXCR, TCRdb re-called the immunoSEQ multiplex PCR reads, giving one row per CDR3 protein. In the table there are approximately 50,000 distinct CDR3 sequences, over 90% of which are singletons.

This clonotype was obtained from a human donor with Susac syndrome. J is TRBJ2-5 and V is TRBV6-2 or TRBV6-3; TRBD1 is a possible D gene (6 bases). Sequencing was performed on CD8+ T cells from PBMCs. Here the CDR3 DNA reads TGTGCCAGCAGTTACGGCCGGGACACACCTGACCAAGAGACCCAGTACTTC. Protein sequence: CASSYGRDTPDQETQYF.